This TCR beta chain is drawn from a study of T cell repertoires in cytomegalovirus infection. Whole-study context: Peptides in the study included HLA-C-restricted and HLA-B-restricted CMV epitopes. The public TCR beta signatures pointed to both CMV infection and matching HLA type. Points from the study as a whole: Individuals carrying CMV plus the relevant HLA were identified by cumulative frequency of public TCR beta families. HLA-C-restricted CMV clonotypes gave the most frequent clonotype in two of eight donors.

Concerning this clonotype itself: Its antigen is not identified.

In TCRdb, the reads were re-called with MiXCR into one record per CDR3 protein. The sample gives fewer than 900,000 distinct CDR3 sequences, about 29% of which show up once; about an eighth is in the top ten. The sequencing used cultured CD8+ T cells from PBMCs, collected from culture after CMV antigen stimulation. This receptor was identified in a human donor in good health (CMV status not recorded). Some clones in this sample may be carry-over from other donors' samples.

CDR3 region: CASSVESGGPNTGELFF. CDR3 coding DNA: TGTGCCAGCAGCGTAGAGAGCGGGGGGCCGAACACCGGGGAGCTGTTTTTT. The rearrangement uses TRBV9 and TRBJ2-2; 9 positions agree with TRBD2. Germline assignment: CDR1 SGDLS and CDR2 YYNGEE. J gave up 0 bases and V 0 bases, and 3 bases lay outside the gene matches. The CDR3 has 17 residues.